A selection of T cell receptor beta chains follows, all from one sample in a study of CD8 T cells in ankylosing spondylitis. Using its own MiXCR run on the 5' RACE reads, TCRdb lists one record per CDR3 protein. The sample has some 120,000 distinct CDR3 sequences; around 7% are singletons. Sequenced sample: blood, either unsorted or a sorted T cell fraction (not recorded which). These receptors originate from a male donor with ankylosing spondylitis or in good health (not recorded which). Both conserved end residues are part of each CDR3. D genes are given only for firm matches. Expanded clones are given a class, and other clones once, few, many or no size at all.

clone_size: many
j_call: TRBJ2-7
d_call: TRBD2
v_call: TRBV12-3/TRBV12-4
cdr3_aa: CASSFPTSAHYEQYF
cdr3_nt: TGTGCCAGCAGTTTCCCGACTAGCGCTCACTACGAGCAGTACTTC

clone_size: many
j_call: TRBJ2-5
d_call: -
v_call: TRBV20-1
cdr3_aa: CSAKGSLQETQYF
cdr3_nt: TGCAGTGCGAAAGGCTCGCTGCAAGAGACCCAGTACTTC

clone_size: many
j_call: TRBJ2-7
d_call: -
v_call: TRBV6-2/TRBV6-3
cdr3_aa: CASSRGVRSGFEQYF
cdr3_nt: TGTGCCAGCAGCCGAGGGGTCCGAAGTGGATTCGAGCAGTACTTC

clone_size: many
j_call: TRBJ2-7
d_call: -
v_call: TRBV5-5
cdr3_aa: CASSYTYSTVYEQYF
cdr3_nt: TGTGCCAGCAGCTACACCTACTCGACTGTCTACGAGCAGTACTTC

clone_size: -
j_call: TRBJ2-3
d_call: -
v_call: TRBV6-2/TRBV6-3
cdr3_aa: CASKKRISSTDTQYF
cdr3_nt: TGTGCCAGCAAGAAGCGGATTAGCAGCACAGATACGCAGTATTTT

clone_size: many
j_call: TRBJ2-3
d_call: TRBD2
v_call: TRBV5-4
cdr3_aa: CASSWEVAGTDTQYF
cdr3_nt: TGTGCCAGCAGCTGGGAGGTAGCGGGGACAGATACGCAGTATTTT

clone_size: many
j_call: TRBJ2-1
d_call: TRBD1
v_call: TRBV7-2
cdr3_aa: CASRRDRGLGNNEQFF
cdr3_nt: TGTGCCAGCAGACGAGACAGGGGATTGGGTAACAATGAGCAGTTCTTC

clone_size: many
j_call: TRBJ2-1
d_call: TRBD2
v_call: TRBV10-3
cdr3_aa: CATSGRGLGEQFF
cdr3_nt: TGTGCCACAAGTGGGAGGGGCCTGGGTGAGCAGTTCTTC

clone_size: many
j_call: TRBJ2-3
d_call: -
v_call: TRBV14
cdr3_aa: CASSQDFEKRYLHTQYF
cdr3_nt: TGTGCCAGCAGCCAAGATTTCGAGAAAAGATATCTCCATACGCAGTATTTT

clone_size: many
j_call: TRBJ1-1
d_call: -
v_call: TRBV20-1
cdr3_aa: CSALTEHSYTEAFF
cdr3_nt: TGCAGTGCCCTAACAGAACACAGTTACACTGAAGCTTTCTTT

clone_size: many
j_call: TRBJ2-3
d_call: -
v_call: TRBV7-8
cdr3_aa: CASSFRGPDTQYF
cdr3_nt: TGTGCCAGCAGTTTTCGGGGCCCAGATACGCAGTATTTT

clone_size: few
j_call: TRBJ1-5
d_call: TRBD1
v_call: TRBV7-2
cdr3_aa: CASSLVGTDNQPQHF
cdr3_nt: TGTGCCAGCAGCTTAGTGGGGACAGATAATCAGCCCCAGCATTTT

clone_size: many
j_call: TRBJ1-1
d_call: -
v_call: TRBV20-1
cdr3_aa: CSAKGGVFNTEAFF
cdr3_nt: TGCAGTGCTAAGGGGGGGGTGTTTAACACTGAAGCTTTCTTT

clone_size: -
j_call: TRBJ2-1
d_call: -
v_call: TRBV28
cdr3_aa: CASSSDEQFF
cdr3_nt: TGTGCCAGCTCCAGCGATGAGCAGTTCTTC

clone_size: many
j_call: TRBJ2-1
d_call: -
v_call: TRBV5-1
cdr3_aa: CASRVGPEALNEQFF
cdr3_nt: TGCGCCAGCAGAGTAGGGCCAGAAGCGCTCAATGAGCAGTTCTTC

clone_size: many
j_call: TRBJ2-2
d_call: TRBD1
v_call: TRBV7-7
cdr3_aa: CASSLQGGAGELFF
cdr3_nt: TGTGCCAGCAGCCTACAGGGGGGAGCCGGGGAGCTGTTTTTT

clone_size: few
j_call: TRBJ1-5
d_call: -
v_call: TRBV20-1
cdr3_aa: CSASLGNQPQHF
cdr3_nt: TGCAGTGCGAGCTTGGGCAATCAGCCCCAGCATTTT

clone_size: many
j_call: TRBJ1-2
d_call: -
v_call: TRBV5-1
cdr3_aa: CASSLGGVGYTF
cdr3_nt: TGCGCCAGCAGCTTGGGAGGGGTCGGCTACACCTTC

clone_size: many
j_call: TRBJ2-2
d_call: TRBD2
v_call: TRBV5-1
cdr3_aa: CASSLTSGRSPGELFF
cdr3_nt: TGCGCCAGCAGCCTGACTAGCGGGAGATCCCCCGGGGAGCTGTTTTTT

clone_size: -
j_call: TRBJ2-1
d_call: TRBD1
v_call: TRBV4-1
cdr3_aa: CASSELTGVSYNEQFF
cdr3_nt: TGCGCCAGCAGCGAATTGACAGGGGTATCCTACAATGAGCAGTTCTTC

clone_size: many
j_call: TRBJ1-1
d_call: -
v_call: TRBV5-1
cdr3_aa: CASSPGVAMNTEAFF
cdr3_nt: TGCGCCAGCAGCCCCGGGGTGGCTATGAACACTGAAGCTTTCTTT

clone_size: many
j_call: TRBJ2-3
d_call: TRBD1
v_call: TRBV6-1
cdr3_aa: CASNRQGVTDTQYF
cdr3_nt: TGTGCCAGCAACAGACAGGGGGTAACAGATACGCAGTATTTT

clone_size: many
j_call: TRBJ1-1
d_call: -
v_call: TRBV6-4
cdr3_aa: CASSDMMGTEAFF
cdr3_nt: TGTGCCAGCAGTGACATGATGGGGACTGAAGCTTTCTTT